This T cell receptor (beta chain) appears in the sequencing data of a study of blood T cell repertoires in COVID-19. Looking at the study overall: Collection of acute and convalescent COVID-19 samples took place in the United States, Italy and Spain.

In its sample, this clone was seen a few times. Only in-frame clones appear in the TCRdb table, and some are missing; sequencing was by immunoSEQ multiplex PCR. Of 250,000 or so clones in the sample, approximately 89% are singletons; the top ten hold over 3.5%. Trimming cost V 1 base and J 4 bases, with 11 bases left between them. Looked up from germline, CDR1 is SGHNT and CDR2 is YYREEE (reference sequence). This CDR3 contains 14 residues. This TCR derives from a woman aged 25 to 39 who had been exposed to COVID-19. The sequenced sample consisted of PBMCs or T cells enriched from blood (not recorded which). The chain recombines TRBV5-4 with TRBJ1-2; possible D gene TRBD1, 5 bases. CDR3 in DNA: TGTGCCAGCAGCTTGTTACAGGACATCTATGGCTACACCTTC. This gives the protein CASSLLQDIYGYTF.